This record concerns one T cell receptor (beta chain) sequence. Its antigen is unknown. One base away there is no much larger clone; base qualities are not given. Based on the germline V gene, the CDR1 and CDR2 sequences are SGHRS and YFSETQ. The junction shows trimming of 4 bases on V and 3 bases on J, and the gene matches do not reach 4 bases of it. The CDR3 runs 14 residues from the cysteine to the phenylalanine. The only DNA kept is the CDR3, 42 bases in frame from the first base. The entry originates in a study of blood T cells in healthy people across ages (dated by TCRdb to between 2014 and 2016). Regarding the research as a whole: In model experiments, template switching captured roughly one uniquely barcoded TCR beta cDNA molecule for every two T cells. Age-related changes in TCR beta repertoire diversity were measured in the study by deep sequencing normalized with unique cDNA molecular identifiers. Donors of different ages were randomly distributed across sequencing lanes to avoid experimental bias. For two donors (one aged 18 to 29 and one aged 80 or older), the study analyzed two additional independent replicas of 1 million unique cDNA reads from the same blood draw. The donors were split into four age groups: young (average around 15 years), middle-aged (roughly 39), aged (approximately 60) and long-lived (approximately 89).

Libraries were made using 5' RACE. Sequenced using an Illumina HiSeq 2500. A second PCR of 7 to 11 cycles was run with a J-beta primer mix and a sample-barcoded 5' primer. A unique molecular identifier was introduced onto each TCR beta cDNA molecule by a template-switch 5' adaptor carrying 12 random nucleotides. Each sample yielded at least 2.5 million CDR3-containing paired-end reads. First-strand cDNA synthesis was performed from all RNA using the Mint cDNA synthesis kit, with priming by a TRBC-specific oligonucleotide. All cDNA was treated with uracil-DNA glycosylase and then went through a first 18-cycle PCR with the universal primers M1SS and BC2_uni_R. On the authors' methods: Each sample was normalized by randomly selecting 1 million high-quality reads, each carrying a distinct molecular identifier. Instead of being binned into consensus sequences, reads that shared molecular identifiers were thrown out. CDR3 identification, clonotype clustering and error correction used MiTCR with a Q25 quality threshold and the strictest error-elimination algorithm. A nonparametric unseen species model with Euler transformation was used to estimate a lower bound on total TCR beta diversity. Starting from the raw public reads, TCRdb applied fastp trimming at Q25, assembled clones with MiXCR and retained in-frame beta chains. CDR3 protein sequences are deduplicated, and each keeps its most common genes and DNA. TCRdb, rather than the study authors, made the V and J calls. For this sample there are some 1.1 million distinct CDR3 sequences; 35% to 45% appear just once. Roughly 14% of the sample goes to the ten largest clones.

Systemically healthy Caucasian individuals from Russia, some 40 in total and aged roughly 6 to 100 years, were included as donors. Approximately 9.3 milliliters of peripheral blood were collected from each donor into EDTA-treated Vacutainer tubes. Ficoll-Paque density-gradient centrifugation was used to isolate PBMCs, with at least 6.5 million obtained per sample. Trizol reagent was used to extract total RNA from the PBMCs, yielding at least 6 micrograms per sample. For every donor, an aliquot of PBMCs went through flow cytometry to measure the percentages of naive CD45RAhigh/CD27high T cells. Points the paper makes about the study in general: Because profiling used bulk unsorted PBMCs, naive and antigen-experienced compartments could not be compared conclusively. There was a strong correlation between observed TCR beta diversity and the percentage of naive T cells measured by flow cytometry. As age increased, observed TCR beta diversity per million T cells dropped in a roughly linear way, and a significant reduction was already evident by age approximately 40. Compared with the aged group, more naive CD4+ T cells, fewer expanded clones and increased TCR diversity were shown by the long-lived group, suggesting age selection. Because the CMV infection status of the donors was unknown, age-related changes in expanded clonotypes may potentially have been confounded. Estimates of total diversity based on one million sequenced T cells were regarded as lower bounds and as underestimates.

Sequencing was performed on blood. The receptor was isolated from a man between 18 and 35 years old in good health. The chain is encoded by TRBV5-1 joined to TRBJ2-5; TRBD1 fits 9 bases in the junction. The CDR3 reads as follows: CASSEGQGKETQYF. The base sequence is TGCGCCAGCAGCGAGGGACAGGGTAAAGAGACCCAGTACTTC.